The T cell receptor (beta chain) under discussion was sequenced for a study of T-cell reconstitution after alpha-beta-depleted transplantation in children. Unique molecular identifiers tagged the TCRbeta library. TCRdb used MiXCR to reprocess the PCR reads, holding one entry per CDR3 protein. The table lists roughly 400,000 distinct CDR3 sequences, about a fifth of them singletons. V lost 3 bases and J lost 6, with 9 bases in between. The CDR3 runs to 12 residues. This material consisted of PBMCs from the stem cell graft donor, taken from the stem cell graft. The chain joins TRBV12-3 or TRBV12-4 to TRBJ2-7; TRBD2 might be the D (5 bases). The origin of this receptor is a human donor who donated a stem cell graft to a child with acute myeloid leukemia. This chain's CDR3 is CASSFFGIEQYF. Here the CDR3 DNA reads TGTGCCAGCAGTTTCTTCGGGATCGAGCAGTACTTC.